This T cell receptor (beta chain) comes out of a study of cytomegalovirus exposure and HLA in healthy donors. The PCR had 60 Vbeta and 13 Jbeta primers. TCRdb's copy holds only in-frame clones and misses some; the assay was immunoSEQ multiplex PCR. This table has about 130,000 clones, over 75% appearing once. The CDR3 consists of 16 residues. The germline gives CDR1 LGHNT, CDR2 FRNRAP. V was pared by 0 bases and J by 3 bases, with 6 bases of the junction left unmatched. The sample taken for sequencing was PBMCs. The J gene is TRBJ1-2, the V gene TRBV12-5, with 8 bases fitting TRBD1. The TCR originated in a man younger than 35 in good health and CMV-seropositive. The CDR3 sequence: CASGLVRGQGDYGYTF. Here the CDR3 DNA reads TGTGCTAGTGGTTTGGTACGAGGACAGGGTGACTATGGCTACACCTTC. The variable domain in full, completed from reference TRBV12-5 and TRBJ1-2, reads DARVTQTPRHKVTEMGQEVTMRCQPILGHNTVFWYRQTMMQGLELLAYFRNRAPLDDSGMPKDRFSAEMPDATLATLKIQPSEPRDSAVYFCASGLVRGQGDYGYTFGSGTRLTVV.